The clone carrying this T cell receptor beta chain was detected a few times. Its antigen remains unknown. V was clipped by 5 bases and J by 2 bases, with 17 bases between them. The CDR3 length is 16 residues. The germline gives CDR1 SGHTA, CDR2 FQGNSA. Template switching by 5'RACE produced TCR cDNA, adding a universal primer site and UMIs. TCRdb reanalysed the 5' RACE reads using MiXCR and keeps one entry per CDR3 protein. In the table there are about 350,000 distinct CDR3 sequences, around 12% of which are singletons. The sample originates from a study of T cells after yellow fever vaccination. Study-wide findings and caveats: Reappearing after the booster were most of the clones from primary vaccination (approximately 96% CD4, approximately 89% CD8). Contaminants from the bulk population, in the form of abundant clonotypes, could be found in FACS-sorted repertoires. Weaker in magnitude, the secondary response showed a faster peak on day 5 versus 15.

This receptor was taken from a man between 18 and 29 years old who received the YFV17D yellow fever vaccine. The chain has TRBV7-2 and TRBJ2-3; TRBD2 is a possible D gene (6 bases). The sample consisted of CD4+ T cells sorted from PBMCs, taken 15 days after the yellow fever booster vaccination. In nucleotides, the CDR3 is TGTGCCAGCAGCCCTGCGGCGGGACGGTACACAGATACGCAGTATTTT. It yields the protein CASSPAAGRYTDTQYF.